The source of this T cell receptor (delta chain) is a study of γδ T cells in repeated Plasmodium falciparum infection. In the study overall: Donors were malaria-exposed Malian children or age- and gender-matched Australian children. Donors had four controlled P. falciparum NF54 infections over roughly 640 days.

At least ten counts were recorded for this clone. Its specificity is unknown. Bulk repertoires came from Vgamma9/Vdelta2+ or Vdelta2-negative gammadelta T cells flow-sorted from PBMC. TCRdb re-called the multiplex PCR reads through CATT. This sample has tens of thousands of delta-chain clones, with 0.85% to 1% found just once. Study-level results: In Vdelta2-negative, largely Vdelta1+, gammadelta repertoires, repeated controlled infections appeared to drive clonal selection waves. Malian donors came from one small rural village, predominantly one ethnic group.

Looked up from germline, CDR1 is TSWWSYY and CDR2 is QGS. CDR3 length equals 19 residues. With V trimmed by 9 bases and J by 4 bases, 24 bases remained unmatched. Sequences were obtained from gamma-delta T cells from blood. The chain carries TRDV1 and TRDJ1; 9 nucleotides align to TRDD3. This receptor was identified in a pool of human donors (malaria-infected and uninfected, not separated). CDR3 nucleotides: TGTGCTCTCCGCCTGAATGCTCCTACAACTGGGGGACAGGTCGATAAACTCATCTTT. It translates to CALRLNAPTTGGQVDKLIF.